This T cell receptor (beta chain) was recovered during a study of shared clonotypes between healthy human individuals. As regards this clone: The sample holds other DNA sequences that translate to the same CDR3.

The CDR3 loop spans 13 amino acids. Per germline, CDR1 SGHTA and CDR2 FQGNSA. V lost 5 bases and J lost 4; bases outside the gene matches: 1. In the authors' workflow: Because ImmunoSEQ provided only junction sequences with no quality scores, the filtering differed. Here immunoSEQ multiplex PCR was the method, and the copy in TCRdb shows in-frame clones only, minus some. Clone size and the V and J calls come from that table; the DNA yielded D and trimming. The sample lists roughly 2.4 million clones, nearly 97% occurring once. The sequenced sample consisted of naive CD4+ T cells sorted from blood. Subset meaning: CD45RA+ positively selected. The chain is built from TRBV7-2 and TRBJ2-7, with 11 bases matching TRBD2. This clonotype was sampled from a man aged 18 to 30 in good health. The CDR3 bases are TGTGCCAGCAGCCGGACTAGCGGGTACGAGCAGTACTTC. Protein sequence: CASSRTSGYEQYF.